Sequencing of this TCR beta chain was carried out in a study of blood T cell repertoires in COVID-19. At the level of the study: T cells, B-cell-depleted T cells, or PBMCs supplied cDNA or gDNA.

Authors' data handling: By means of reference gene primer amplification, nucleated cell counts were estimated. Some clones are missing from TCRdb's copy, which holds only in-frame ones; the method was immunoSEQ multiplex PCR. V and J calls and clone size come straight from that table; D and trimming were deduced from the DNA. The sample gives some 370,000 clones, 89% of which show up once; 1% to 1.5% is in the top ten. Germline V lookup: CDR1 MNHEY, CDR2 SMNVEV (reference sequence). The ends lost 6 bases at V and 6 bases at J; junction bases unmatched: 12. The CDR3 has 15 residues. This TCR came from a man aged 35 to 55 with acute or convalescent COVID-19. The J gene is TRBJ2-7, the V gene TRBV27, with TRBD1 identical over 9 bases. Sequenced input: peripheral blood. The CDR3 nucleotides are TGTGCCAGCAGCTTACAGGGGGCTATTTTCGGCGAGCAGTACTTC. Translated, it gives CASSLQGAIFGEQYF.